This note documents a single TCR beta chain sequence. The sample belongs to a study of control samples from healthy donors and cancer patients. V was clipped by 7 bases and J by 6 bases; unmatched bases: 9. Germline V gives CDR1 MNHEY, CDR2 SVGAGI. This CDR3 contains 13 residues. The protocol was immunoSEQ multiplex PCR, while the TCRdb copy is restricted to in-frame clones and leaves out a portion. The sample lists about 170,000 clones; approximately 92% were seen once. Sample: blood. The chain couples TRBV6-5 to TRBJ2-7; 7 nucleotides align to TRBD1. This clonotype was obtained from a woman in her thirties or forties in good health. CDR3 loop: CASKRQGIGEQYF. CDR3 coding DNA: TGTGCCAGCAAGCGACAGGGAATCGGCGAGCAGTACTTC.